This TCR beta chain was observed in a study of vaccination and CD4 T cells after COVID-19. The germline gives CDR1 LNHDA, CDR2 SQIVND (reference sequence). Trimming shortened V by 8 bases and J by 0 bases, and 19 bases separated the two germline ends. The CDR3 is made up of 16 amino acids. Described treatment: roughly 10-day PBMC culture with coronavirus spike peptide pools or control peptides (ViraFEST assay). With regard to this clonotype: Its target is not known.

Sequenced with the Oncomine TCR Beta short-read assay was DNA taken from cultured CD4+ T cells. TCRdb re-called the PCR reads through MiXCR, storing one row per CDR3 protein. The top ten clones hold around a quarter of a sample with some 10,000 distinct CDR3 sequences, around a quarter of them seen once. Study-wide results and caveats: Among reactive clones from convalescent patients, a median about 90% appeared only post-vaccination.

Sequences were derived from CD4+ T cells from blood, cultured in vitro, sampled before SARS-CoV-2 vaccination. The sequence was collected from a human donor who received a COVID-19 vaccine. This chain links TRBV19 with TRBJ1-2; a weak D match, TRBD1 (6 bases). The CDR3 DNA reads as TGTGCCAGTGACTCGAGGGGGAGTCAAGCTAACTATGGCTACACCTTC. Translated, it gives CASDSRGSQANYGYTF. Full variable domain (rest looked up from reference TRBV19 and TRBJ1-2): DGGITQSPKYLFRKEGQNVTLSCEQNLNHDAMYWYRQDPGQGLRLIYYSQIVNDFQKGDIAEGYSVSREKKESFPLTVTSAQKNPTAFYLCASDSRGSQANYGYTFGSGTRLTVV.